Listed below are T cell receptor beta chains from one sample, sequenced in a study of blood T cell repertoires in COVID-19. Here immunoSEQ multiplex PCR was the method, and the copy in TCRdb shows in-frame clones only, minus some. The sample records some 260,000 clones, 70% to 90% being singletons. The material sequenced was peripheral blood. These receptors all come from an elderly man with acute or convalescent COVID-19. Each CDR3 is given with its conserved first and last residue. The order of the fields is V gene, J gene, CDR3 length, clone size, D gene, CDR3 DNA, CDR3 protein. D genes are given only for firm matches. A row's size may be missing; if present it is once, few, many or a size class.

v_gene: TRBV7-9; j_gene: TRBJ1-4; len: 17; abundance: .; d_gene: .; CDR3nt: TGTGCCAGCAGCTTAGAAGGCAGGGGCAGGATTAATGAAAAACTGTTTTTT; CDR3aa: CASSLEGRGRINEKLFF
v_gene: TRBV11-2; j_gene: TRBJ2-7; len: 16; abundance: .; d_gene: TRBD1; CDR3nt: TGTGCCAGCAGCTTTAATACCGGGACAGGGGGCTACGAGCAGTACTTC; CDR3aa: CASSFNTGTGGYEQYF
v_gene: TRBV5-6; j_gene: TRBJ1-6; len: 16; abundance: .; d_gene: TRBD1; CDR3nt: TGTGCCAGCAGCTACGGGACAGGCGGATATAATTCACCCCTCCACTTT; CDR3aa: CASSYGTGGYNSPLHF
v_gene: TRBV4-1; j_gene: TRBJ1-2; len: 15; abundance: .; d_gene: .; CDR3nt: TGCGCCAGCAGCCCCCAGGGTAATCCCGGCTATGGCTACACCTTC; CDR3aa: CASSPQGNPGYGYTF
v_gene: TRBV15; j_gene: TRBJ2-3; len: 16; abundance: .; d_gene: TRBD1; CDR3nt: TGTGCCACCAGCAGAGATCAGGGGACAGGAACAGATACGCAGTATTTT; CDR3aa: CATSRDQGTGTDTQYF
v_gene: TRBV7-2; j_gene: TRBJ1-5; len: 16; abundance: once; d_gene: .; CDR3nt: TGTGCCAGCAGCCTAAGGGGGTCGGTTGGTCATCAGCCCCAGCATTTT; CDR3aa: CASSLRGSVGHQPQHF
v_gene: TRBV7-9; j_gene: TRBJ1-2; len: 14; abundance: .; d_gene: TRBD1; CDR3nt: TGTGCCAGCAGCTTTCAGGGGGCGAACTATGGCTACACCTTC; CDR3aa: CASSFQGANYGYTF
v_gene: TRBV2; j_gene: TRBJ2-7; len: 14; abundance: .; d_gene: TRBD1; CDR3nt: TGTGCCACACGAGGGACAGGAGGGAGGCTCGAGCAGTACTTC; CDR3aa: CATRGTGGRLEQYF
v_gene: TRBV4-1; j_gene: TRBJ1-2; len: 15; abundance: .; d_gene: .; CDR3nt: TGCGCCAGCAGCCGGCAGCAGGAGGGTTACTATGGCTACACCTTC; CDR3aa: CASSRQQEGYYGYTF
v_gene: TRBV11-2; j_gene: TRBJ2-3; len: 15; abundance: .; d_gene: TRBD2; CDR3nt: TGTGCCAGCAGCTATAGCGGGGGCTACACAGATACGCAGTATTTT; CDR3aa: CASSYSGGYTDTQYF
v_gene: TRBV28; j_gene: TRBJ1-5; len: 18; abundance: .; d_gene: .; CDR3nt: TGTGCCAGCAGTTTTCGAGGGAGGAACACCCTCTCCGGTCAGCCCCAGCATTTT; CDR3aa: CASSFRGRNTLSGQPQHF
v_gene: TRBV18; j_gene: TRBJ1-6; len: 16; abundance: few; d_gene: .; CDR3nt: TGTGCCAGCTCACCACTGCTAAGCGGCTATAATTCACCCCTCCACTTT; CDR3aa: CASSPLLSGYNSPLHF
v_gene: TRBV6-5; j_gene: TRBJ2-2; len: 13; abundance: .; d_gene: .; CDR3nt: TGTGCCAGCAGCGCCATCGGCACCGGGGAGCTGTTTTTT; CDR3aa: CASSAIGTGELFF
v_gene: TRBV4-3; j_gene: TRBJ2-1; len: 16; abundance: .; d_gene: .; CDR3nt: TGCGCCAGCAGCTCCCGGGACGGGAGCTCCTACAATGAGCAGTTCTTC; CDR3aa: CASSSRDGSSYNEQFF
v_gene: TRBV5-1; j_gene: TRBJ2-7; len: 15; abundance: .; d_gene: TRBD1; CDR3nt: TGCGCCAGCAGCGGAAGGGACAGGGGAGACTACGAGCAGTACTTC; CDR3aa: CASSGRDRGDYEQYF
v_gene: TRBV3-1/TRBV3-2; j_gene: TRBJ2-7; len: 15; abundance: .; d_gene: .; CDR3nt: TGTGCCAGCAGCCCGGAGGTATCCATATCCTACGAGCAGTACTTC; CDR3aa: CASSPEVSISYEQYF
v_gene: TRBV18; j_gene: TRBJ1-5; len: 13; abundance: .; d_gene: .; CDR3nt: TGTGCCAGCTCACGTGACACAAATCAGCCCCAGCATTTT; CDR3aa: CASSRDTNQPQHF
v_gene: TRBV7-2; j_gene: TRBJ2-7; len: 16; abundance: .; d_gene: TRBD2; CDR3nt: TGTGCCAGCAGCTTAGCGGACTGGCGGGGGGCCTACGAGCAGTACTTC; CDR3aa: CASSLADWRGAYEQYF
v_gene: TRBV19; j_gene: TRBJ2-3; len: 14; abundance: .; d_gene: .; CDR3nt: TGTGCCAGTAGTATAGTAGGCTCAGGGCGCGAGCAGTATTTT; CDR3aa: CASSIVGSGREQYF
v_gene: TRBV11-1; j_gene: TRBJ1-2; len: 16; abundance: .; d_gene: TRBD1; CDR3nt: TGTGCCAGCAGCTTCCCCCCGGGCAGGGGGGACTATGGCTACACCTTC; CDR3aa: CASSFPPGRGDYGYTF
v_gene: TRBV11-1; j_gene: TRBJ2-2; len: 19; abundance: once; d_gene: .; CDR3nt: TGTGCCAGCAGCTTAGCGGGGGCCGCGGGCTTATCGAGCACCGGGGAGCTGTTTTTT; CDR3aa: CASSLAGAAGLSSTGELFF
v_gene: TRBV19; j_gene: TRBJ1-1; len: 16; abundance: .; d_gene: .; CDR3nt: TGTGCCAGTAGTAAGAGGGTTGGTGCAGGGGACACTGAAGCTTTCTTT; CDR3aa: CASSKRVGAGDTEAFF
v_gene: TRBV5-1; j_gene: TRBJ2-5; len: 15; abundance: .; d_gene: TRBD2; CDR3nt: TGCGCCAGCAGCTTGCCCAGCGGGGGTCGGGAGACCCAGTACTTC; CDR3aa: CASSLPSGGRETQYF
v_gene: TRBV4-1; j_gene: TRBJ2-7; len: 16; abundance: .; d_gene: TRBD2; CDR3nt: TGCGCCAGCAGCCAGGGGGGGACTAGCGGGGGCCTGGAGCAGTACTTC; CDR3aa: CASSQGGTSGGLEQYF
v_gene: TRBV4-2; j_gene: TRBJ1-4; len: 14; abundance: .; d_gene: .; CDR3nt: TGTGCCAGCAGTCAGGTTGCAACTAATGAAAAACTGTTTTTT; CDR3aa: CASSQVATNEKLFF
v_gene: TRBV5-8; j_gene: TRBJ2-5; len: 14; abundance: .; d_gene: TRBD1; CDR3nt: TGTGCCAGCAGCTTGGACAGGGGGCGAGAGACCCAGTACTTC; CDR3aa: CASSLDRGRETQYF
v_gene: TRBV7-2; j_gene: TRBJ2-1; len: 14; abundance: .; d_gene: .; CDR3nt: TGTGCCAGCAGGATGGCGGGCTCCTACAATGAGCAGTTCTTC; CDR3aa: CASRMAGSYNEQFF
v_gene: TRBV10-3; j_gene: TRBJ2-2; len: 12; abundance: .; d_gene: .; CDR3nt: TGTGCCATCAGGCAGGGTGCCGGGGAGCTGTTTTTT; CDR3aa: CAIRQGAGELFF
v_gene: TRBV29-1; j_gene: TRBJ1-1; len: 16; abundance: .; d_gene: .; CDR3nt: TGCAGCGTTGAGGGGGCCCTGTCAGGGATTATCACTGAAGCTTTCTTT; CDR3aa: CSVEGALSGIITEAFF
v_gene: TRBV18; j_gene: TRBJ1-1; len: 15; abundance: once; d_gene: .; CDR3nt: TGTGCCAGCTCACCCACCTCTACAGTGAACACTGAAGCTTTCTTT; CDR3aa: CASSPTSTVNTEAFF
v_gene: TRBV5-1; j_gene: TRBJ2-2; len: 15; abundance: .; d_gene: TRBD1; CDR3nt: TGCGCCAGCAGCTTACCCGGACAGGGATCCGGGGAGCTGTTTTTT; CDR3aa: CASSLPGQGSGELFF
v_gene: TRBV2; j_gene: TRBJ2-3; len: 15; abundance: once; d_gene: TRBD1; CDR3nt: TGTGCCAGCAGTAAGGGACAGGGGTGGACAGATACGCAGTATTTT; CDR3aa: CASSKGQGWTDTQYF
v_gene: TRBV20-1; j_gene: TRBJ1-2; len: 11; abundance: .; d_gene: .; CDR3nt: TGCAGTGCTAGTCCGAACTATGGCTACACCTTC; CDR3aa: CSASPNYGYTF
v_gene: TRBV4-2; j_gene: TRBJ1-2; len: 16; abundance: .; d_gene: .; CDR3nt: TGTGCCAGCAGCCAAGAGGGGGCAGGGAGAGCAGGTGGCTACACCTTC; CDR3aa: CASSQEGAGRAGGYTF
v_gene: TRBV13; j_gene: TRBJ2-1; len: 15; abundance: once; d_gene: TRBD1; CDR3nt: TGTGCCAGCAGCTTCAGACAGGGAAGCTACAATGAGCAGTTCTTC; CDR3aa: CASSFRQGSYNEQFF
v_gene: TRBV6-5; j_gene: TRBJ2-7; len: 14; abundance: .; d_gene: TRBD1; CDR3nt: TGTGCCAGCAGTCCGGACAGGGGGAAGTACGAGCAGTACTTC; CDR3aa: CASSPDRGKYEQYF
v_gene: TRBV5-4; j_gene: TRBJ1-4; len: 13; abundance: .; d_gene: TRBD1; CDR3nt: TGTGCCACTGGGGACAGCGGCCATGAAAAACTGTTTTTT; CDR3aa: CATGDSGHEKLFF
v_gene: TRBV5-1; j_gene: TRBJ1-4; len: 14; abundance: .; d_gene: TRBD1; CDR3nt: TGCGCCAGCAGCCTGGACAGGGTGGGGGAAAAACTGTTTTTT; CDR3aa: CASSLDRVGEKLFF
v_gene: TRBV6-2/TRBV6-3; j_gene: TRBJ1-1; len: 15; abundance: few; d_gene: .; CDR3nt: TGTGCCAGCAGTTCACTCCACAGCCCGAACACTGAAGCTTTCTTT; CDR3aa: CASSSLHSPNTEAFF
v_gene: TRBV2; j_gene: TRBJ1-2; len: 13; abundance: .; d_gene: TRBD1; CDR3nt: TGTGCCAGCAAAGGGACAGGGGGCGATGGCTACACCTTC; CDR3aa: CASKGTGGDGYTF
v_gene: TRBV6-2/TRBV6-3; j_gene: TRBJ2-1; len: 15; abundance: once; d_gene: .; CDR3nt: TGTGCCAGCAGTTTTAGGGGGATTCGGGACAATGAGCAGTTCTTC; CDR3aa: CASSFRGIRDNEQFF
v_gene: TRBV11-2; j_gene: TRBJ2-7; len: 14; abundance: .; d_gene: TRBD2; CDR3nt: TGTGCCAGCAGCTCGGGAGGATTATTCAGGGAGCAGTACTTC; CDR3aa: CASSSGGLFREQYF
v_gene: TRBV5-1; j_gene: TRBJ2-3; len: 15; abundance: .; d_gene: .; CDR3nt: TGCGCCAGCAGCTCAAGGACAAGACTTACAGATACGCAGTATTTT; CDR3aa: CASSSRTRLTDTQYF